The next 31 T cell receptor beta chains were all read from a single sample in a study of T cell responses to AZD1222 COVID-19 vaccine. Clones were sequenced by immunoSEQ multiplex PCR, and TCRdb holds only the in-frame ones, with some missing. The sample yields about 130,000 clones, roughly 85% seen once. The sequencing used peripheral blood, collected 28 days after the second dose of the MenACWY control vaccine. All receptors derive from an adult who received the MenACWY meningococcal vaccine as a control.

V usage is TRBV14 and J usage is TRBJ1-1; D gene uncertain. This CDR3 contains 13 residues. V gave up 3 bases and J gave up 3 bases, with 8 bases separating them. Germline CDR1 is SGHDN and CDR2 is FVKESK. The CDR3, as DNA: TGTGCCAGCAGCCAGAGGTGGGACACTGAAGCTTTCTTT. Residues: CASSQRWDTEAFF.

This chain's CDR3 is CAWRNKSPRDGSNQPQHF. Here the CDR3 DNA reads TGTGCCTGGAGAAACAAGTCCCCCAGGGACGGGAGCAATCAGCCCCAGCATTTT. V gene TRBV30 combines with J gene TRBJ1-5; tentative D call: TRBD1 (5 bases). The CDR3 runs to 18 residues. The germline V gene encodes CDR1 GTSNPN and CDR2 SVGIG (reference sequence). The germline V and J ends were trimmed by 3 bases and 1 base, with 22 bases remaining between them.

The CDR3 DNA sequence: TGTGCCAGCAGCTTGGCCGAGAGGTTTTCGGCTCGGAATGGCTACACCTTC. It specifies CASSLAERFSARNGYTF. The chain employs TRBV5-4 and TRBJ1-2; D gene uncertain. Germline CDR1 reads SGHNT; CDR2 reads YYREEE (reference sequence). CDR3 length: 17 amino acids. V lost 0 bases to trimming and J lost 6 bases, with 21 bases between them.

The chain couples TRBV4-1 to TRBJ2-3, with 9 bases that match TRBD2. V was pared by 5 bases and J by 5 bases, with 14 bases of the junction left unmatched. The CDR3 length is 17 residues. Germline V lookup: CDR1 MGHRA, CDR2 YSYEKL. CDR3 region: CASSSYGVAGAGDTQYF. CDR3 bases: TGCGCCAGCAGCTCCTATGGGGTAGCGGGGGCGGGAGATACGCAGTATTTT.

V is TRBV7-2 and J is TRBJ2-5; D tentatively reads TRBD1 or TRBD2 (6 bases each). Germline V gene data show CDR1 as SGHTA and CDR2 as FQGNSA. Trimming removed 5 bases at V and 13 bases at J, with 17 bases between. The CDR3 loop spans 12 amino acids. CDR3 sequence reads: CASSHGSGGGYF. As DNA, the CDR3 is TGTGCCAGCAGCCACGGCTCAGGAGGGGGGTACTTC.

The sample holds one count of this clone. This rearrangement joins TRBV2 to TRBJ1-5, with D uncertain. The ends were cut back, 6 bases at V and 7 bases at J, with 19 bases in the middle. The CDR3 spans 15 residues. CDR1 is SNHLY and CDR2 is FYNNEI in the germline V gene. CDR3 protein: CASSPANYPEQPQHF. The DNA of the CDR3 is TGTGCCAGCAGCCCCGCTAATTACCCAGAGCAGCCCCAGCATTTT.

This clone was observed many times. This chain links TRBV28 with TRBJ1-6; weak D call: TRBD1 (6 bases). The CDR3 sequence is 12 residues long. The V gene's germline CDR1 is MDHEN and CDR2 SYDVKM. The germline V and J ends were trimmed by 7 bases and 13 bases, with 14 bases remaining between them. The CDR3 is CASTTPRGPLHF. In DNA, the CDR3 is TGTGCCAGCACCACCCCGAGGGGGCCCCTCCACTTT.

The chain joins TRBV9 to TRBJ2-2; TRBD2 matches 8 bases. CDR3 length: 16 amino acids. After removal of 4 bases from V and 0 bases from J, the junction contained 5 bases not matched to a gene. Germline CDR1 reads SGDLS; CDR2 reads YYNGEE. Here the CDR3 DNA reads TGTGCCAGCAGCTCTCCGGGGGGGACGAACACCGGGGAGCTGTTTTTT. Protein product: CASSSPGGTNTGELFF.

The chain couples TRBV12-3 or TRBV12-4 to TRBJ1-2; no clear D. CDR3 size: 12 residues. V lost 7 bases and J 7 bases, leaving 13 bases between the germline ends. The CDR3 DNA reads TGTGCCAGCACCATACGATCGGGTGGCTACACCTTC. As protein: CASTIRSGGYTF.

About this clone: One junction end does not reproduce the germline sequence, and a read error may be involved. The chain carries TRBV2 and TRBJ1-5; D is uncertain. The CDR3 runs to 14 residues. Germline lookup yields CDR1 SNHLY and CDR2 FYNNEI. CDR3 loop: CASREIYSNQPQHF. CDR3 DNA: TGTGCCAGCCGTGAAATTTATAGCAATCAGCCCCAGCATTTT.

The chain combines TRBV12-5 with TRBJ2-7; maybe TRBD2 (7 bases). The CDR3 extends over 15 amino acids. Deletions cut 6 bases from V and 7 bases from J, with 22 bases between. The germline gives CDR1 LGHNT, CDR2 FRNRAP. CDR3 loop: CASGEGGSSIREQYF. The CDR3 DNA follows: TGTGCTAGTGGCGAGGGGGGGTCCTCTATTCGGGAGCAGTACTTC.

The chain recombines TRBV7-9 with TRBJ1-4, with D perhaps TRBD1 (5 bases). This CDR3 is 15 amino acids long. Germline lookup yields CDR1 SEHNR and CDR2 FQNEAQ (reference sequence). The V end lost 5 bases, the J end lost 5 bases, and 15 bases lay between the germline ends. The DNA of the CDR3 is TGTGCCAGCAGCCCCCCCCCGACAGCCAATGAAAAACTGTTTTTT. Amino acid sequence: CASSPPPTANEKLFF. The full variable domain, with the rest looked up from reference TRBV7-9 and TRBJ1-4, is DTGVSQNPRHKITKRGQNVTFRCDPISEHNRLYWYRQTLGQGPEFLTYFQNEAQLEKSRLLSDRFSAERPKGSFSTLEIQRTEQGDSAMYLCASSPPPTANEKLFFGSGTQLSVL.

In this sample, this clone turned up once. The chain joins TRBV9 to TRBJ1-6, with a weak D call TRBD1 (5 bases). From germline, CDR1 is SGDLS and CDR2 YYNGEE. V lost 4 bases and J lost 6, with 17 bases in between. This CDR3 has 16 amino acids. CDR3 DNA: TGTGCCAGCAGCCCGCGGGGTTGGGGCGGTAATTCACCCCTCCACTTT. Protein: CASSPRGWGGNSPLHF.

This chain connects TRBV4-1 to TRBJ1-1; D is perhaps TRBD1 (5 bases). The germline CDR1 and CDR2 sequences are MGHRA and YSYEKL. V was clipped by 4 bases and J by 0 bases, with 9 bases between them. The CDR3 runs 14 residues. The CDR3 is CASSLQGLNTEAFF. CDR3 sequence (DNA): TGCGCCAGCAGCCTTCAGGGATTGAACACTGAAGCTTTCTTT.

The V and J genes are TRBV30 and TRBJ2-7, with D unclear. Between the trimmed V and J ends, which lost 0 bases and 7 bases, there was a span of 10 bases. The CDR3 extends over 12 amino acids. Germline values: CDR1 GTSNPN, CDR2 SVGIG (reference sequence). The CDR3 bases are TGTGCCTGGAGTGTACTTTCTCGAGAGCAGTACTTC. Translating gives CAWSVLSREQYF.

The chain links TRBV27 to TRBJ2-7; D not resolved. The CDR3 is made up of 13 amino acids. Germline-derived CDR1 and CDR2 are MNHEY and SMNVEV (reference sequence). Trimming took 2 bases from V and 1 from J, leaving 6 bases between them. CDR3 amino acids: CASSLKGSYEQYF. The CDR3 coding sequence is TGTGCCAGCAGTTTAAAAGGGTCCTACGAGCAGTACTTC.

This chain links TRBV25-1 with TRBJ2-2, with 7 bases matching TRBD2. The CDR3 is made up of 14 amino acids. Trimming at V came to 1 base and at J to 5 bases, leaving 1 base not matched to a gene. From germline, CDR1 is MGHDK and CDR2 SYGVNS. The CDR3 is CASSEWEGTGELFF. CDR3 nucleotides: TGTGCCAGCAGTGAATGGGAGGGTACCGGGGAGCTGTTTTTT.

The chain recombines TRBV4-1 with TRBJ2-7; D call uncertain. The germline V gene encodes CDR1 MGHRA and CDR2 YSYEKL. Trimming stripped 0 bases from V and 3 bases from J, with 6 bases between. The CDR3 has 13 residues. The CDR3 reads CASSQDRGYEQYV. CDR3 nucleotides: TGCGCCAGCAGCCAAGATAGAGGCTACGAGCAGTACGTC.

The rearrangement links TRBV12-3 or TRBV12-4 to TRBJ1-1; a possible D gene is TRBD1 (6 bases). This CDR3 has 13 amino acids. Between the trimmed V and J ends, which lost 2 bases and 4 bases, there was a span of 8 bases. The CDR3, as DNA: TGTGCCAGCAGTTTACAGGGGAGCACTGAAGCTTTCTTT. This sequence encodes CASSLQGSTEAFF.

The chain links TRBV27 to TRBJ2-1; TRBD1 or TRBD2 may be the D gene (5 bases each). Per germline, CDR1 MNHEY and CDR2 SMNVEV (reference sequence). CDR3 length: 16 residues. V lost 5 bases, J lost 8 bases, and 22 bases lay in between. CDR3 coding DNA: TGTGCCAGCAGTCTCCTGGGGGACGCCCTTAGCGATGAGCAGTTCTTC. Residues: CASSLLGDALSDEQFF.

This clone was recorded only once. The chain has TRBV3-1 (or the pseudogene TRBV3-2) and TRBJ1-2, with TRBD1 matching over 12 bases. V was pared by 0 bases and J by 8 bases, with 7 bases of the junction left unmatched. Per germline, CDR1 LGHDT and CDR2 YNNKEL (reference sequence). CDR3 length equals 16 residues. For the CDR3, the DNA is TGTGCCAGCAGCCAAGATAGGGGACAGGGGGCGAGAGGCTACACCTTC. Its protein is CASSQDRGQGARGYTF.

This clone was found a few times. The chain joins TRBV7-9 to TRBJ2-6; possible D gene TRBD2, 5 bases. The germline V and J ends were trimmed by 3 bases and 2 bases, with 17 bases remaining between them. The germline gives CDR1 SEHNR, CDR2 FQNEAQ (reference sequence). This CDR3 region has 18 residues. In DNA, the CDR3 is TGTGCCAGCAGCTTTTATGGACTCCTAAGGCCTGGGGCCAACGTCCTGACTTTC. This sequence encodes CASSFYGLLRPGANVLTF.

Written as DNA, the CDR3 is TGTGCCAGCTCACCACGCGGGACGGCCGTTGCAACTAATGAAAAACTGTTTTTT. This translates into CASSPRGTAVATNEKLFF. V usage is TRBV18 and J usage is TRBJ1-4, with D possibly being TRBD1 (5 bases). Germline V lookup: CDR1 KGHSH, CDR2 LQKENI. The V gene lost 1 base and the J gene lost 0 bases, with 15 bases spanning the gap. The CDR3 totals 18 residues.

The chain couples TRBV9 to TRBJ2-1; perhaps TRBD1 as D (5 bases). Looked up from germline, CDR1 is SGDLS and CDR2 is YYNGEE. The V end was cut by 0 bases, the J end by 7 bases, with 14 bases between. This CDR3 is built from 15 residues. CDR3 sequence reads: CASSVAPTAINEQFF. DNA of the CDR3: TGTGCCAGCAGCGTAGCCCCGACAGCCATTAATGAGCAGTTCTTC.

The V gene is TRBV7-9, the J gene TRBJ2-1; perhaps TRBD2 as D (6 bases). V was pared by 3 bases and J by 6 bases, with 12 bases between. CDR1 is SEHNR, CDR2 FQNEAQ, per germline (reference sequence). This CDR3 has 14 amino acids. CDR3 DNA: TGTGCCAGCAGCTTCCCCGGAGGGGCCAATGAGCAGTTCTTC. As protein: CASSFPGGANEQFF.

The chain is built from TRBV6-5 and TRBJ2-5, with 9 bases identical to TRBD1. Germline assignment: CDR1 MNHEY and CDR2 SVGAGI. This CDR3 spans 15 amino acids. The junction had 12 bases not matched to a gene; V was cut back by 6 bases and J by 7 bases. The CDR3: CASRLRRTGEGTQYF. The CDR3 DNA reads TGTGCCAGCAGACTTCGCCGGACAGGGGAAGGGACCCAGTACTTC.

The chain combines TRBV5-1 with TRBJ2-3; TRBD1 might be the D (6 bases). Germline loops: CDR1 SGHRS, CDR2 YFSETQ. The CDR3 has 14 residues. V was pared by 3 bases and J by 2 bases, with 10 bases between. CDR3 bases: TGCGCCAGCAGCTGGGACATCTACACAGATACGCAGTATTTT. Protein sequence: CASSWDIYTDTQYF.

This chain joins TRBV9 and TRBJ1-1, with no clear D. The CDR3 totals 14 residues. With 0 bases removed from V and 3 bases from J, the gap between germline ends came to 9 bases. Germline CDR1 SGDLS, CDR2 YYNGEE. The CDR3 DNA follows: TGTGCCAGCAGCGTAGATGTGAAATACACTGAAGCTTTCTTT. This gives the protein CASSVDVKYTEAFF. Full variable domain (rest looked up from reference TRBV9 and TRBJ1-1): DSGVTQTPKHLITATGQRVTLRCSPRSGDLSVYWYQQSLDQGLQFLIQYYNGEERAKGNILERFSAQQFPDLHSELNLSSLELGDSALYFCASSVDVKYTEAFFGQGTRLTVV.

This clone was seen only a few times. This chain links TRBV19 with TRBJ2-1; 9 nucleotides align to TRBD2. This CDR3 region has 16 residues. With V trimmed by 3 bases and J by 9 bases, 12 bases remained unmatched. The germline V gene encodes CDR1 LNHDA and CDR2 SQIVND (reference sequence). CDR3 loop: CASSITRTSDILEQFF. The DNA for the CDR3 is TGTGCCAGTAGTATTACGCGGACTAGCGACATTCTTGAGCAGTTCTTC.

V gene TRBV28 combines with J gene TRBJ1-2; no clear D. Germline-derived CDR1 and CDR2 are MDHEN and SYDVKM. The CDR3 spans 11 residues. The V end was cut by 11 bases, the J end by 6 bases, with 13 bases between. CDR3 residues: CAGWTGNGYTF. The CDR3, as DNA: TGTGCCGGCTGGACGGGGAATGGCTACACCTTC.

V and J are TRBV6-5 and TRBJ1-2; TRBD1 matches 7 bases. CDR3 length: 14 residues. The V gene's germline CDR1 is MNHEY and CDR2 SVGAGI. J was trimmed by 0 bases and V by 6 bases; bases with no gene match: 4. CDR3 in DNA: TGTGCCAGCAGACTACAGGGGACTAACTATGGCTACACCTTC. Its protein product is CASRLQGTNYGYTF.